This paragraph reports one TCR beta chain. This table comes from immunoSEQ multiplex PCR, and its TCRdb copy is limited to in-frame clones, with some not included. The sample records 150,000 to 180,000 clones, over 60% being singletons. The sample originates from a study of blood T cell repertoires in COVID-19. Study-level information: Nucleic acid was either cDNA or gDNA, and it came from T cells, B-cell-depleted T cells, or PBMCs.

The CDR3 has 15 residues. The V end lost 3 bases, the J end lost 4 bases, and 15 bases lay between the germline ends. CDR1 is LNHDA, CDR2 SQIVND, per germline (reference sequence). The sequence was obtained from a woman older than 75 with acute or convalescent COVID-19. The sample consisted of peripheral blood. The V call is TRBV19, the J call TRBJ1-1; D is perhaps TRBD1 (6 bases). CDR3 sequence: CASSIGRGWFTEAFF. The CDR3 region has the DNA TGTGCCAGTAGTATTGGCAGGGGATGGTTCACTGAAGCTTTCTTT.